A selection of T cell receptor beta chains follows, all from one sample in a study of T cells after yellow fever vaccination. A single record per CDR3 protein comes from TCRdb applying MiXCR to the 5' RACE reads. The sample has some 250,000 distinct CDR3 sequences; 6.9% are singletons. The source was CD4+ T cells sorted from PBMCs, collected 15 days after the yellow fever booster vaccination. The receptor source for this set is a man aged 30 to 45 who received the YFV17D yellow fever vaccine. Each CDR3 is given with its conserved first and last residue. D genes are given only for firm matches. Rows may omit the clone size; those that give it use once, few, many or a size class.

j_call	clone_size	d_call	v_call	cdr3_aa	cdr3_nt
TRBJ2-7	.	TRBD2	TRBV5-1	CASSLTSGGAYEQYF	TGCGCCAGCAGCTTGACTAGCGGGGGGGCCTACGAGCAGTACTTC
TRBJ2-5	many	TRBD1	TRBV12-3/TRBV12-4	CASSQGQVQETQYF	TGTGCCAGCAGCCAGGGACAGGTGCAAGAGACCCAGTACTTC
TRBJ2-1	many	.	TRBV7-8	CASRQRPTPADEQFF	TGTGCCAGCCGCCAGCGACCTACCCCAGCGGATGAGCAGTTCTTC
TRBJ1-1	few	.	TRBV29-1	CSVEEFGTTEAFF	TGCAGCGTTGAAGAGTTCGGGACCACTGAAGCTTTCTTT
TRBJ2-3	many	TRBD2	TRBV2	CASSGLAGADTQYF	TGTGCCAGCAGTGGCCTAGCGGGAGCAGATACGCAGTATTTT
TRBJ2-3	.	.	TRBV29-1	CSVEMSQHSTDTQYF	TGCAGCGTTGAAATGTCTCAGCACAGCACAGATACGCAGTATTTT
TRBJ2-1	many	.	TRBV11-1	CASTLTRDFFDEQFF	TGTGCCAGCACCCTCACTAGAGACTTCTTCGATGAGCAGTTCTTC
TRBJ2-7	many	TRBD2	TRBV12-3/TRBV12-4	CASRAGDGRGYEQYF	TGTGCCAGCAGAGCGGGGGACGGCAGGGGCTACGAGCAGTACTTC
TRBJ2-4	few	.	TRBV5-1	CASSLGGRKNIQYF	TGCGCCAGCAGCTTGGGAGGCCGGAAAAACATTCAGTACTTC
TRBJ2-5	few	.	TRBV20-1	CSASVSGGNEGTQYF	TGCAGTGCTAGCGTCTCTGGCGGGAATGAGGGGACCCAGTACTTC
TRBJ2-1	.	TRBD2	TRBV7-2	CASSRGLAKSVQFF	TGTGCCAGCAGCCGGGGACTAGCGAAATCGGTGCAGTTCTTC
TRBJ2-5	few	.	TRBV7-2	CASSPKGRGLGETQYF	TGTGCCAGCAGCCCAAAGGGTAGGGGACTTGGAGAGACCCAGTACTTC
TRBJ2-2	few	.	TRBV20-1	CSARDQVQGTGELFF	TGCAGTGCTAGAGATCAGGTTCAGGGCACCGGGGAGCTGTTTTTT
TRBJ2-5	few	TRBD2	TRBV20-1	CSASGGDYGQETQYF	TGCAGTGCTTCCGGAGGGGACTACGGCCAAGAGACCCAGTACTTC
TRBJ1-1	.	.	TRBV15	CATRKTGESEAFF	TGTGCCACCAGAAAAACAGGTGAAAGTGAAGCTTTCTTT
TRBJ1-4	few	.	TRBV15	CATSRGSTNEKLFF	TGTGCCACCAGCAGAGGATCAACTAATGAAAAACTGTTTTTT
TRBJ2-7	few	.	TRBV12-3/TRBV12-4	CASRDTLGEQYF	TGTGCCAGCAGAGATACGCTCGGAGAGCAGTACTTC
TRBJ2-1	few	.	TRBV2	CASMYRSNEQFF	TGTGCCAGCATGTACCGTTCCAATGAGCAGTTCTTC
TRBJ2-7	many	.	TRBV3-1	CASSPGAKFYEQYF	TGTGCCAGCAGCCCCGGAGCCAAGTTCTACGAGCAGTACTTC
TRBJ2-2	.	.	TRBV7-2	CASSLDSTTTGELFF	TGTGCCAGCAGCTTAGACTCAACAACCACCGGGGAGCTGTTTTTT
TRBJ1-4	.	.	TRBV6-5	CASSYGGRRPVNEKLFF	TGTGCCAGCAGTTACGGGGGGCGCAGGCCGGTGAATGAAAAACTGTTTTTT
TRBJ2-3	many	TRBD1	TRBV6-2/TRBV6-3	CASSDHDRDSDTQYF	TGTGCCAGCAGTGACCATGACAGGGATTCGGATACGCAGTATTTT
TRBJ2-2	many	.	TRBV21-1	CASSGANRTGELFF	TGTGCCAGCAGCGGGGCCAACCGGACCGGGGAGCTGTTTTTT
TRBJ2-7	many	TRBD1	TRBV5-5	CASSRGQGSYEQYF	TGTGCCAGCAGCCGGGGACAGGGGTCCTACGAGCAGTACTTC
TRBJ1-6	many	.	TRBV7-9	CASSPGKENSPLHF	TGTGCCAGCAGCCCAGGGAAGGAAAATTCACCCCTCCACTTT
TRBJ2-3	.	TRBD1	TRBV18	CASSQDRESQYF	TGTGCCAGCTCGCAAGACAGGGAATCGCAGTATTTT
TRBJ2-4	many	.	TRBV11-2	CASSSSDRAKNIQYF	TGTGCCAGCAGCTCTTCGGACAGAGCCAAAAACATTCAGTACTTC
TRBJ2-1	many	TRBD1	TRBV5-1	CASSLNRGSEQFF	TGCGCCAGCAGCCTAAACAGGGGCAGTGAGCAGTTCTTC
TRBJ2-3	many	TRBD2	TRBV7-2	CASSYSGASSTDTQYF	TGTGCCAGCAGCTATAGCGGGGCCTCTAGCACAGATACGCAGTATTTT